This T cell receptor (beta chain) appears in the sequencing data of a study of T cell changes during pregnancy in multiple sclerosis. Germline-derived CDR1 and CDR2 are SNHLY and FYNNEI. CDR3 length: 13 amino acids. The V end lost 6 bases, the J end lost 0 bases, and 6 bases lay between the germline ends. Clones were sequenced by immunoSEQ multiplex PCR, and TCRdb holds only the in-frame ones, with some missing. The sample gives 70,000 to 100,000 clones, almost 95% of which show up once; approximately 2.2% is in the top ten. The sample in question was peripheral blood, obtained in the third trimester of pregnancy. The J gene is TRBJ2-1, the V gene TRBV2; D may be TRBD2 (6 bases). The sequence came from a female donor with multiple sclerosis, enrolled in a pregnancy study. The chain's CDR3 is CASRLASYNEQFF. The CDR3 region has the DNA TGTGCCAGCAGACTAGCCTCCTACAATGAGCAGTTCTTC.